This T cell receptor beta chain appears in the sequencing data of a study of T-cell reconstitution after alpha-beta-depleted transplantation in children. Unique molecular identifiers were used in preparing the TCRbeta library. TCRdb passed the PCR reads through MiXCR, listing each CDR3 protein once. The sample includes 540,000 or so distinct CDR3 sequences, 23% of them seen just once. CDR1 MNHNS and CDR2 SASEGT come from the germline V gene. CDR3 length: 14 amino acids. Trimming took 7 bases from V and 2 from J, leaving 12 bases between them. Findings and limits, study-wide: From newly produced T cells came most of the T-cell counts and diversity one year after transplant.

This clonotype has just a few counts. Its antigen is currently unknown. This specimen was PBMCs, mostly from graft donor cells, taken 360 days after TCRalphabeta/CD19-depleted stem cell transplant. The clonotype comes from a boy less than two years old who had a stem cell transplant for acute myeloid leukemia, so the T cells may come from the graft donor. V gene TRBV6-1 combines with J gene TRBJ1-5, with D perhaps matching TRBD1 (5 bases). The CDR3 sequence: CASTPQGGNQPQHF. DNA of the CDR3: TGTGCCAGCACCCCTCAGGGTGGCAATCAGCCCCAGCATTTT.